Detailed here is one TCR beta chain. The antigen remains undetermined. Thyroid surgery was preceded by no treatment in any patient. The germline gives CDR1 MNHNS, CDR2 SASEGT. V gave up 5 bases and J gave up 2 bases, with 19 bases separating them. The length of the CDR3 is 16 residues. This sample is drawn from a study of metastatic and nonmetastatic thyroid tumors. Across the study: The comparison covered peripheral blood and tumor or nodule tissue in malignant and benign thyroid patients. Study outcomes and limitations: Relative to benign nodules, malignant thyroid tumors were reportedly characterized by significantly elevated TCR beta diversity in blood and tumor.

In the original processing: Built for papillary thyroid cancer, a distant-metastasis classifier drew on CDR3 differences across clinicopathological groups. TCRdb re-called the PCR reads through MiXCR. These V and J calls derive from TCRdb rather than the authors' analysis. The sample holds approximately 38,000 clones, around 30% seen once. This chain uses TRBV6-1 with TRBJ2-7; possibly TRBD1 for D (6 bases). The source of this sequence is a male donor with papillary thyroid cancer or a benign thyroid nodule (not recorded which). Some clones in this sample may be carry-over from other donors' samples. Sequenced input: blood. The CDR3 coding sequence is TGTGCCAGCAGTTTTTCCCAGACAGGTGTTCCCTACGAGCAGTACTTC. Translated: CASSFSQTGVPYEQYF.